This TCR beta chain was captured in a study of T cells in women clearing cervical HPV infection. The overall study: Controls were women whose single incident HPV16 infection cleared within 12 months without precancer or cancer. Case blood drawn at lesion detection; control blood after infection cleared.

The CDR3 runs 15 residues. Deletions cut 2 bases from V and 4 bases from J, with 15 bases between. Germline V CDR1 and CDR2: GTSNPN, SVGIG (reference sequence). Turning to this clone: Its antigen is undetermined. The read terminates 3 residues before the CDR3 end, so the remaining end is supplied by the germline J gene.

TCRdb's table, derived via immunoSEQ multiplex PCR, lists solely in-frame clones and lacks some. Its listing shows more than 15,000 clones. General study findings and limits: T-cell numbers per sample were unknown and may explain richness differences.

MY09/MY11 PCR detected cervical HPV DNA; dot-blot assigned genotypes. Sequencing input: blood buffy coat. The sequence came from a woman aged 18-70 years with a cervical HPV16 infection that either progressed to CIN3+ or cleared (not recorded which). The chain recombines TRBV30 with TRBJ2-1, with TRBD1 as a possible D gene (6 bases). CDR3 DNA, as far as it was read: TGTGCCTGGAGTTTAGGACAGACGTCTTACAATGAG. Amino acids: CAWSLGQTSYNE. The CDR3 reads in full as CAWSLGQTSYNEQFF.